The 6 T cell receptor beta chains presented below share a single source sample, sequenced in a study of blood T cell repertoires in COVID-19. Libraries were prepared by immunoSEQ multiplex PCR; TCRdb keeps only in-frame clonotypes and omits some of them. The table lists roughly 100,000 clones, over 85% of them singletons. The sequenced sample consisted of peripheral blood. The receptors here all came from a woman aged 50 to 60 with COVID-19, enrolled during active disease.

J is TRBJ1-1 and V is TRBV19; a weak D match, TRBD1 (5 bases). Germline V gene sequence: CDR1 LNHDA, CDR2 SQIVND (reference sequence). The CDR3 has 15 residues. The V end was cut by 5 bases, the J end by 1 base, with 14 bases between. Here the CDR3 reads CASSLTLQGNTEAFF. In DNA, the CDR3 is TGTGCCAGTAGTCTAACACTTCAGGGGAACACTGAAGCTTTCTTT.

The chain joins TRBV10-3 to TRBJ1-1; D ambiguous. V was trimmed by 4 bases and J by 1 base, leaving 13 bases between them. The CDR3 runs 15 residues. Germline assignment: CDR1 ENHRY and CDR2 SYGVKD. CDR3 sequence (DNA): TGTGCCATCAGTGCGCTAGTAGAGCAGAACACTGAAGCTTTCTTT. Protein product: CAISALVEQNTEAFF.

This rearrangement joins TRBV5-1 to TRBJ2-1; weak D call: TRBD1 (5 bases). The CDR3 runs to 15 residues. Trimming took off 0 bases at V and 0 bases at J, with 7 bases between the two ends. CDR1 is SGHRS, CDR2 YFSETQ, per germline. The CDR3 region is CASSLEDSSYNEQFF. For the CDR3, the DNA is TGCGCCAGCAGCTTGGAAGACAGCTCCTACAATGAGCAGTTCTTC.

This clone was counted once. The rearrangement joins TRBV6-6 to TRBJ2-7, with TRBD2 as a possible D gene (7 bases). V was pared by 4 bases and J by 0 bases, with 16 bases between. Germline CDR1 reads MNHNY; CDR2 reads SVGAGI (reference sequence). This CDR3 has 16 residues. In DNA form, the CDR3 reads TGTGCCAGCAGTTTGGGGGGGGCGCTTTTCTCCTACGAGCAGTACTTC. This codes for CASSLGGALFSYEQYF.

V gene TRBV27 combines with J gene TRBJ1-5; 8 nucleotides match TRBD1. CDR1 is MNHEY and CDR2 is SMNVEV in the germline V gene (reference sequence). The CDR3 extends over 13 amino acids. The J segment lost 4 bases and the V segment lost 6 bases, leaving 2 bases of the junction unmatched. The CDR3 DNA sequence: TGTGCCAGCAGACGACAGGGGAATCAGCCCCAGCATTTT. Its translation: CASRRQGNQPQHF.

The count of this clone is one. The J gene is TRBJ1-4, the V gene TRBV19; TRBD1 agrees at 10 bases. The CDR3 is 14 residues long. V lost 8 bases and J lost 7; bases outside the gene matches: 7. The germline gives CDR1 LNHDA, CDR2 SQIVND (reference sequence). In nucleotides, the CDR3 is TGTGCCAGTGCGGGACAGGGGTGGGCTGAAAAACTGTTTTTT. Its translation is CASAGQGWAEKLFF.